The source of this T cell receptor beta chain is a study of identical twins. This CDR3 has 13 amino acids. In germline, CDR1 is MNHEY, CDR2 SMNVEV (reference sequence). From the 5' RACE reads, TCRdb called clonotypes with MiXCR, one entry per CDR3 protein. The sample records more than 350,000 distinct CDR3 sequences, about 9% being singletons. Notes on this clonotype: The junction shows a germline mismatch at one end, possibly a read error.

This chain links TRBV27 with TRBJ2-1; 9 bases line up with TRBD1. This TCR was sampled from a woman between 50 and 59 years old in good health. Sequencing was done on a sample of naive T cells sorted from blood. CDR3: CASRGQGYNDQFF. In DNA, the CDR3 is TGTGCCAGCAGGGGACAGGGTTACAATGACCAGTTCTTC.